The entry below gives a single T cell receptor (beta chain) sequence along with its context. Its antigen is not identified. The CDR3 length is 14 residues. Germline V gives CDR1 MDHEN, CDR2 SYDVKM. V lost 3 bases to trimming and J lost 10 bases; unmatched junction nucleotides: 11. The protocol was immunoSEQ multiplex PCR, while the TCRdb copy is restricted to in-frame clones and leaves out a portion. This sample yields approximately 70,000 clones, of which approximately 78% are seen a single time; less than 0.55% belongs to the top ten. These data are taken from a study of OX40 agonist ivuxolimab in advanced cancers. Overall study results and limits: Expanded peripheral T cells had an undetermined antigen specificity. Among some nonresponders, normalized T-cell clonal expansion was also low.

Sample: CD4+ or CD8+ T cells sorted from blood, taken in a trial of the OX40 agonist ivuxolimab. This sequence originates from an adult with an advanced solid tumor such as melanoma, head and neck, liver or kidney cancer. The rearrangement uses TRBV28 and TRBJ1-2; TRBD1 aligns across 7 bases. CDR3 in DNA: TGTGCCAGCAGTTTTACAGGGGTAGAGGGCCTCTACACCTTC. Amino acid sequence: CASSFTGVEGLYTF.